This passage covers 27 T cell receptor beta chains from one sample sequenced in a study of blood T cell repertoires in COVID-19. The data were produced by immunoSEQ multiplex PCR, yet TCRdb's version contains in-frame clones alone and is incomplete. The table lists about 400,000 clones, around 90% of them singletons, with around 2% in the top ten. The sequenced sample was PBMCs or T cells enriched from blood (not recorded which). These receptors were obtained from a woman aged 40-49 years with acute COVID-19.

The chain employs TRBV27 and TRBJ1-5, with 8 bases lining up with TRBD1. CDR1 and CDR2 (germline): MNHEY, SMNVEV (reference sequence). CDR3 length: 15 residues. After removal of 4 bases from V and 3 bases from J, the junction contained 5 bases not matched to a gene. CDR3 loop: CASSSYQGANQPQHF. DNA for the CDR3: TGTGCCAGCAGTTCTTACCAGGGGGCCAATCAGCCCCAGCATTTT.

The chain combines TRBV25-1 with TRBJ2-1; 7 bases agree with TRBD2. Germline assignment: CDR1 MGHDK and CDR2 SYGVNS. J was trimmed by 3 bases and V by 5 bases; bases with no gene match: 4. This CDR3 spans 14 amino acids. The CDR3 spells CASSPPGGYNEQFF. CDR3 bases: TGTGCCAGCAGTCCTCCGGGAGGCTACAATGAGCAGTTCTTC.

Regarding this clone: The sample has other DNA sequences that encode this CDR3 too. J is TRBJ1-2 and V is TRBV3-1 (or the pseudogene TRBV3-2); the D gene is possibly TRBD1 (5 bases). The CDR3 spans 14 residues. V dropped 0 bases and J dropped 2 bases, with 7 bases sitting between them. The germline gives CDR1 LGHDT, CDR2 YNNKEL (reference sequence). The CDR3 spells CASSQDPGNYGYTF. In nucleotides, the CDR3 is TGTGCCAGCAGCCAAGACCCAGGGAACTATGGCTACACCTTC.

The chain employs TRBV6-5 and TRBJ2-7, with D tentatively TRBD1 (6 bases). Germline loops: CDR1 MNHEY, CDR2 SVGAGI. This CDR3 region has 15 residues. V lost 6 bases, J lost 4 bases, and 19 bases lay in between. CDR3 sequence: CASSDRGRTAYEQYF. The DNA for the CDR3 is TGTGCCAGCAGCGACCGTGGGCGGACAGCATACGAGCAGTACTTC.

This clone showed up just a few times. This sequence joins TRBV11-2 and TRBJ1-2; 8 bases line up with TRBD1. J lost 8 bases, V lost 5 bases, and 10 bases had no gene match. Germline lookup yields CDR1 SGHAT and CDR2 FQNNGV. This CDR3 comprises 14 residues. The CDR3: CASSTRTGTHGYTF. The CDR3 coding sequence is TGTGCCAGCAGCACCCGGACAGGGACCCACGGCTACACCTTC.

The chain recombines TRBV6-6 with TRBJ2-1; 7 bases match TRBD1. The CDR3 has 14 amino acids. With 8 bases clipped from V and 5 bases from J, the junction kept 9 bases outside the gene matches. Germline assignment: CDR1 MNHNY and CDR2 SVGAGI (reference sequence). For the CDR3, the DNA is TGTGCCAGCGATATTGAGGGGGCGGACAATGAGCAGTTCTTC. Translating gives CASDIEGADNEQFF.

This rearrangement joins TRBV10-1 to TRBJ2-3; D is unresolved. This CDR3 contains 14 residues. The V gene's germline CDR1 is WNHNN and CDR2 SYGVQD (reference sequence). The ends were cut back, 7 bases at V and 0 bases at J, with 11 bases in the middle. The CDR3, as DNA: TGCGCCAGCATCCGAGGATTTAGCACAGATACGCAGTATTTT. Translating it yields CASIRGFSTDTQYF.

The CDR3: CATQGGGLVQPQHF. The CDR3 region has the DNA TGTGCCACCCAAGGGGGCGGACTTGTCCAGCCCCAGCATTTT. The chain joins TRBV6-6 to TRBJ1-5; TRBD1 aligns across 7 bases. The CDR3 runs 14 residues. Trimming removed 10 bases from V and 7 bases from J; junction bases left unmatched: 13. Germline-derived CDR1 and CDR2 are MNHNY and SVGAGI (reference sequence).

The chain recombines TRBV6-2 or TRBV6-3 with TRBJ2-3; 12 bases are shared with TRBD2. CDR3 length: 17 amino acids. CDR1 is MNHEY and CDR2 is SVGEGT in the germline V gene. The junction had 8 bases not matched to a gene; V was cut back by 0 bases and J by 7 bases. The CDR3 nucleotides read TGTGCCAGCAGTTACTCCCTAGCGGGGGGGCGTGGATATACGCAGTATTTT. It encodes CASSYSLAGGRGYTQYF.

This clone showed up just once. V is TRBV25-1 and J is TRBJ2-7, with TRBD2 matching over 10 bases. J was trimmed by 3 bases and V by 7 bases; bases with no gene match: 6. The CDR3 is 14 amino acids. Germline V lookup: CDR1 MGHDK, CDR2 SYGVNS. The CDR3: CASKGSGGFYEQYF. DNA for the CDR3: TGTGCCAGCAAGGGTAGCGGGGGGTTCTACGAGCAGTACTTC.

This rearrangement joins TRBV2 to TRBJ2-1; 7 bases map to TRBD2. The CDR3 covers 15 residues. CDR1 is SNHLY and CDR2 is FYNNEI in the germline V gene. The J segment lost 4 bases and the V segment lost 10 bases, leaving 13 bases of the junction unmatched. CDR3 in amino acids: CAILAAGEIYNEQFF. Written as DNA, the CDR3 is TGTGCCATTCTAGCGGCTGGAGAGATTTACAATGAGCAGTTCTTC.

The chain joins TRBV27 to TRBJ1-2; 9 positions agree with TRBD1. CDR3 length: 13 amino acids. Looked up from germline, CDR1 is MNHEY and CDR2 is SMNVEV (reference sequence). The trim removed 3 bases at V and 7 bases at J, leaving 3 bases unmatched. The CDR3 loop is CASSFTGGRGYTF. CDR3 nucleotides: TGTGCCAGCAGTTTTACAGGGGGCCGTGGCTACACCTTC.

The rearrangement uses TRBV9 and TRBJ2-1; D not resolved. Trimming shortened V by 3 bases and J by 6 bases, and 19 bases separated the two germline ends. The CDR3 runs to 16 residues. Germline V gene lookup returns CDR1 SGDLS and CDR2 YYNGEE. The CDR3 region has the DNA TGTGCCAGCAGCGCCTCCGGGTGGCAGCCTGGCAATGAGCAGTTCTTC. This gives the protein CASSASGWQPGNEQFF.

The CDR3 reads CASSIVERGFNEQFF. CDR3 DNA sequence: TGTGCCAGTAGTATAGTAGAGCGGGGGTTTAATGAGCAGTTCTTC. The chain carries TRBV19 and TRBJ2-1, with 8 bases aligning to TRBD2. CDR3 length: 15 residues. CDR1 LNHDA and CDR2 SQIVND come from the germline V gene (reference sequence). Trimming at V came to 1 base and at J to 7 bases, leaving 6 bases not matched to a gene.

This sequence joins TRBV24-1 and TRBJ2-5, with 7 bases matching TRBD1. Per germline, CDR1 KGHDR and CDR2 SFDVKD. The J segment lost 4 bases and the V segment lost 4 bases, leaving 5 bases of the junction unmatched. This CDR3 region has 14 residues. CDR3 DNA: TGTGCCACCAGTGACCCGACAGGGAGAGAGACCCAGTACTTC. Protein sequence: CATSDPTGRETQYF.

This clone was picked up one time. The chain combines TRBV30 with TRBJ1-4; D unclear. CDR3 length equals 12 residues. Trimming took 0 bases from V and 7 from J, leaving 6 bases between them. The germline V gene encodes CDR1 GTSNPN and CDR2 SVGIG (reference sequence). CDR3 DNA: TGTGCCTGGAGTGTGGGCCGTGAAAAACTGTTTTTT. Its translation: CAWSVGREKLFF.

The CDR3 reads CASKQGTGIYEQYF. The CDR3 DNA follows: TGTGCCAGCAAGCAGGGTACAGGCATCTACGAGCAGTACTTC. The V call is TRBV6-5, the J call TRBJ2-7; D may be TRBD1 (5 bases). Germline CDR1 reads MNHEY; CDR2 reads SVGAGI. This CDR3 is 14 amino acids long. V lost 7 bases and J 3 bases, leaving 16 bases between the germline ends.

The V call is TRBV11-2, the J call TRBJ1-2, with 9 bases that match TRBD1. This CDR3 spans 15 amino acids. Per germline, CDR1 SGHAT and CDR2 FQNNGV. Trimming took 2 bases from V and 5 from J; bases not matched to a gene: 6. The CDR3: CASSLPGQGFYGYTF. The CDR3 DNA reads as TGTGCCAGCAGCTTACCGGGACAGGGTTTTTATGGCTACACCTTC.

The rearrangement uses TRBV11-2 and TRBJ1-2; TRBD1 matches at 8 bases. Germline loops: CDR1 SGHAT, CDR2 FQNNGV. Trimming took 5 bases from V and 4 from J; bases not matched to a gene: 3. The CDR3 spans 13 residues. The CDR3 sequence is CASSRDRGYGYTF. The DNA of the CDR3 is TGTGCCAGCAGCAGAGACAGGGGCTATGGCTACACCTTC.

The chain recombines TRBV19 with TRBJ1-5; 10 nucleotides agree with TRBD1. There are 14 residues in the CDR3. Germline V gene lookup returns CDR1 LNHDA and CDR2 SQIVND (reference sequence). Trimming at V came to 7 bases and at J to 8 bases, leaving 8 bases not matched to a gene. The CDR3 loop reads CASTDRGLLKPQHF. The CDR3, as DNA: TGTGCCAGTACTGACAGGGGGCTTCTTAAGCCCCAGCATTTT.

V gene TRBV6-5 combines with J gene TRBJ1-5, with 7 nucleotides matching TRBD1. This CDR3 has 15 amino acids. Germline-derived CDR1 and CDR2 are MNHEY and SVGAGI. V shed 6 bases, J shed 1 base, and the junction held 6 bases outside the gene matches. The DNA for the CDR3 is TGTGCCAGCAGACCCGGGACAGCGAGCAATCAGCCCCAGCATTTT. It encodes CASRPGTASNQPQHF.

V is TRBV3-1 (or the pseudogene TRBV3-2) and J is TRBJ2-5, with a weak D call TRBD1 (6 bases). V lost 5 bases, J lost 1 base, and 14 bases lay in between. The CDR3 length is 15 residues. The germline CDR1 and CDR2 sequences are LGHDT and YNNKEL (reference sequence). The CDR3 sequence: CASSTQTGSQETQYF. In DNA form, the CDR3 reads TGTGCCAGCAGCACGCAGACAGGATCCCAAGAGACCCAGTACTTC.

The V call is TRBV30, the J call TRBJ1-3, with D possibly being TRBD1 (6 bases). Trimming stripped 4 bases from V and 4 bases from J, with 11 bases between. CDR3 length: 13 amino acids. Germline V gene lookup returns CDR1 GTSNPN and CDR2 SVGIG (reference sequence). Here the CDR3 DNA reads TGTGCCTGGAACGGGGGGCTAGGAAACACCATATATTTT. Translated, it gives CAWNGGLGNTIYF.

The table lists this clone with a few counts. V and J are TRBV4-2 and TRBJ1-6; D is possibly TRBD1 (6 bases). This CDR3 has 14 amino acids. Germline V gene lookup returns CDR1 LGHNA and CDR2 YNFKEQ. The ends were cut back, 6 bases at V and 5 bases at J, with 11 bases in the middle. The CDR3 sequence is CASSRQADNSPLHF. The CDR3 bases are TGTGCCAGCAGTAGACAGGCGGATAATTCACCCCTCCACTTT.

The chain carries TRBV10-2 and TRBJ2-7, with TRBD1 identical over 12 bases. J gave up 0 bases and V 6 bases, and 12 bases lay outside the gene matches. Germline values: CDR1 WSHSY, CDR2 SAAADI. The CDR3 covers 18 residues. CDR3 region: CASRGQGAHTSRSYEQYF. DNA of the CDR3: TGCGCCAGCAGGGGACAGGGGGCCCACACTTCACGCTCCTACGAGCAGTACTTC.

This clone was recorded only once. This chain connects TRBV2 to TRBJ2-1; 7 nucleotides match TRBD2. Germline CDR1 is SNHLY and CDR2 is FYNNEI. V gave up 6 bases and J gave up 8 bases; unmatched junction bases: 4. The CDR3 totals 12 residues. In DNA, the CDR3 is TGTGCCAGCAGGCGGGGGTTGGATGAGCAGTTCTTC. As protein: CASRRGLDEQFF.

The genes are TRBV29-1 and TRBJ1-1, with 7 bases aligning to TRBD1. Germline loops: CDR1 SQVTM, CDR2 ANQGSEA. The CDR3 is made up of 15 amino acids. V trimming: 3 bases; J trimming: 0 bases; junction bases outside the gene matches: 7. The CDR3: CSVEGQQGMNTEAFF. CDR3 coding DNA: TGCAGCGTTGAGGGACAGCAGGGGATGAACACTGAAGCTTTCTTT.